The rows below give T cell receptor beta chains drawn from one sample of a study of immune aging and cytomegalovirus after organ transplant. TCRdb used MiXCR to reprocess the single-cell sequencing reads, holding one entry per CDR3 protein. The sample yields about 20,000 distinct CDR3 sequences, roughly a third seen once. These TCRs' antigens remain unknown. Material: CMV peptide-activated CD4+ and CD8+ T cells sorted from blood, obtained at five time points, pooled. The receptors here all came from a female donor who had a heart transplant and CMV viremia. CDR3s include the opening cysteine and the closing phenylalanine or tryptophan. Each record gives: clone size, D gene, J gene, V gene, CDR3 protein, CDR3 DNA. A D gene is named only where the DNA matches it firmly. Clone size, where shown, is once, few, many, or a class for clones that have expanded.

many | - | TRBJ2-3 | TRBV20-1 | CSARDWTETDTQYF | TGCAGTGCTAGAGACTGGACGGAGACAGATACGCAGTATTTT
- | - | TRBJ1-1 | TRBV10-3 | CAIGGTEAFF | TGTGCCATCGGAGGCACTGAAGCTTTCTTT
few | - | TRBJ2-3 | TRBV12-5 | CASGLMTSTDTQYF | TGTGCTAGTGGTTTGATGACTAGCACAGATACGCAGTATTTT
- | TRBD2 | TRBJ2-1 | TRBV6-9 | CASSSGLAGFHEQFF | TGTGCCAGCAGTTCCGGACTAGCGGGTTTCCATGAGCAGTTCTTC
- | - | TRBJ1-5 | TRBV3-1 | CASSQDREQPQHF | TGTGCCAGCAGCCAAGACAGGGAGCAGCCCCAGCATTTT
- | TRBD2 | TRBJ2-3 | TRBV5-1 | CASSLAAGVTDTQYF | TGCGCCAGCAGCTTGGCGGCGGGAGTGACAGATACGCAGTATTTT
- | - | TRBJ1-2 | TRBV12-3/TRBV12-4 | CASSSDGVYGYTF | TGTGCCAGCAGCTCCGATGGGGTCTATGGCTACACCTTC
once | TRBD2 | TRBJ2-1 | TRBV27 | CASRLITSGSWNEQFF | TGTGCCAGCAGATTAATAACTAGCGGGAGTTGGAATGAGCAGTTCTTC
many | - | TRBJ1-4 | TRBV3-1 | CASSYIRGGNEKLFF | TGTGCCAGCAGCTACATACGGGGAGGAAATGAAAAACTGTTTTTT
many | - | TRBJ1-5 | TRBV6-2/TRBV6-3 | CASSYSGTSNQPQHF | TGTGCCAGCAGTTACTCGGGGACGAGCAATCAGCCCCAGCATTTT
- | TRBD2 | TRBJ2-5 | TRBV25-1 | CAIGTSGSMAETQYF | TGTGCCATCGGGACTAGCGGGAGCATGGCAGAGACCCAGTACTTC
few | - | TRBJ1-1 | TRBV5-5 | CASSLGQGTTEAFF | TGTGCCAGCAGCTTGGGGCAGGGAACCACTGAAGCTTTCTTT